This T cell receptor beta chain appears in the sequencing data of a study of spatial heterogeneity in lung cancer. TCRdb ran MiXCR on the 5' RACE reads and lists one entry per CDR3 protein. The data hold 40,000 to 55,000 distinct CDR3 sequences, with about an eighth observed a single time. The CDR3 loop spans 13 amino acids. V was cut by 0 bases and J by 4 bases, with 6 bases left in between. In germline, CDR1 is SGHVS, CDR2 FNYEAQ. This sample's time point: sample taken at primary tumor resection. Frozen PBMC, nontumor lung or tumor provided whole RNA, which was sequenced unsorted. The sequencing here drew on PBMCs, taken at surgery. The V call is TRBV7-6, the J call TRBJ1-1; D remains ambiguous. The sequence came from a male donor with early-stage non-small cell lung cancer. The CDR3 DNA sequence: TGTGCCAGCAGCTTAGCCATGAGCACTGAAGCTTTCTTT. Its protein product is CASSLAMSTEAFF.